This TCR beta chain originates from a study of graft-versus-host responses after intestinal transplantation (dated by TCRdb to the early 2020s). Turning to the overall study: Recipients received multivisceral, liver-intestinal, or isolated intestinal transplants. Every recipient was given anti-thymocyte globulin induction, then maintenance tacrolimus and steroids for approximately 3 years. Bulk TCR-beta CDR3 sequencing was used to track graft-versus-host and host-versus-graft alloreactive T cell clones in the graft, circulation and bone marrow after intestinal transplantation. Alloreactive clones were identified by sequencing pre-transplant mixed lymphocyte reaction products and comparing these products with unstimulated pre-transplant donor and recipient T cells. Of the 20 to 30 intestinal transplant recipients enrolled in the cohort, one of whom was a retransplant, a few patients without pretransplant specimens were excluded. A peak of at least 4% donor T cells among recipient peripheral blood mononuclear cells was the definition used for donor T cell macrochimerism. Rather than going through the commercial service, samples from three later patients were sequenced in-house on an Illumina MiSeq and processed with MiXCR. Results the study describes overall, beyond this receptor: In patients with donor T cell macrochimerism, the allografts had high GvH to HvG T cell clonal ratios. The relatively low number and heterogeneity of intestinal transplant patients limited the conclusions. GvH clones were detected in recipient bone marrow, and some of these GvH clones were observed earlier in ileal mucosa or blood, consistent with an intestinal mucosal origin. Early after transplant, peak levels of circulating GvH clones were associated with declines in HvG clones.

For this clone: Its target antigen remains unknown. No base qualities exist here, and no much larger clone lies one base off it.

In light of the paper, this sample's time point label describes: cells obtained before transplantation from donor or recipient. CD3+CD4+ and CD3+CD8+ populations were FACS-sorted from unstimulated pre-transplant donor and recipient cells taken from spleen or lymph nodes. Its CDR3 holds 17 amino acids, cysteine through phenylalanine. The DNA shown is the 51-base CDR3, in frame from base 1. The germline V gene yields SGHRS for CDR1 and YFSETQ for CDR2. V ends up 0 bases short and J 1 base short, with an unmatched junction base count of 8. Library prep was done by the immunoSEQ multiplex PCR assay. For most patients, genomic DNA was isolated using the Qiagen DNeasy Blood and Tissue Kit and was shipped frozen to Adaptive Biotechnologies for TCR sequencing. For most patients, high-throughput TCR-beta CDR3 sequencing of genomic DNA was performed by Adaptive Biotechnologies. The authors processed their data as follows. TCR sequencing data were retrieved from Adaptive's ImmunoSEQ software for 15 to 20 patients, whereas three other patients were processed with MiXCR and VDJtools. To correct CD4 versus CD8 sorting errors, any sequence found in both subsets at a frequency ratio below 5:1 was removed. CDR3 nucleotide sequences shared between donor and recipient were removed because their origin could not be assigned. Alloreactive clones required at least 2-fold expansion over unstimulated cells and minimum CFSE-low frequency of 0.002% (template counts) or 0.001% (read counts). Clones were considered mappable if detected in sequenced pre-transplant spleen, lymph node, or MLR CFSE-low populations of the donor or recipient. The cumulative frequency of alloreactive clones was calculated as a percentage of all sequences, weighted by copy number. The immuneACCESS repertoire file appears here via TCRdb, limited to in-frame rearrangements. These files lack a portion of the clones; in checked studies, under half of the deficit traces to unresolved V genes, and the cause of the others is not known. The V and J calls and the clone size are those of that table, but D and trimming were determined from the DNA. The table for this sample lists 55,000 to 75,000 clones; 84% of them were counted only once. The ten largest clones represent 0.35% to 0.5% of the sample.

The sequencing used unstimulated CD4+ T cells sorted from spleen or lymph node cells, collected before transplant. This clonotype was obtained from a human donor who was the organ donor for an intestinal transplant. The rearrangement joined TRBV5-1 to TRBJ1-2, and 8 junctional nucleotides match TRBD1. Here is the DNA: TGCGCCAGCAGCTTGGTGGCAGGGGGCACCATTAACTATGGCTACACCTTC. Its protein reads: CASSLVAGGTINYGYTF.